Following are 12 T cell receptor beta chains from one sample sequenced in a study of cytomegalovirus exposure and HLA in healthy donors. 60 Vbeta and 13 Jbeta primers were used in PCR. Assay used: immunoSEQ multiplex PCR; TCRdb lists only in-frame clones, some missing. This table holds hundreds of thousands of clones, about 87% found once. Input material: PBMCs. These receptors all come from a woman in her late teens or twenties in good health and CMV-seronegative.

This sequence joins TRBV9 and TRBJ2-2, with D unclear. From germline, CDR1 is SGDLS and CDR2 YYNGEE. This CDR3 is built from 10 residues. V was trimmed by 0 bases and J by 13 bases, leaving 4 bases between them. CDR3 DNA sequence: TGTGCCAGCAGCGTAGCGAGGCTGTTTTTT. Protein sequence: CASSVARLFF.

The chain combines TRBV30 with TRBJ1-3; 8 bases align to TRBD1. The CDR3 is 16 residues long. Germline V gene lookup returns CDR1 GTSNPN and CDR2 SVGIG (reference sequence). V dropped 2 bases and J dropped 0; count of bases not matched to a gene: 6. Here the CDR3 reads CAWSTRTGTSGNTIYF. As DNA, the CDR3 is TGTGCCTGGAGTACTCGGACAGGGACCTCTGGAAACACCATATATTTT.

The chain recombines TRBV9 with TRBJ2-1, with 8 bases fitting TRBD2. The length of the CDR3 is 15 residues. Germline loops: CDR1 SGDLS, CDR2 YYNGEE. Trimming removed 4 bases from V and 0 bases from J; junction bases left unmatched: 3. The CDR3 region is CASSLAGSSYNEQFF. Here the CDR3 DNA reads TGTGCCAGCAGCTTAGCGGGGAGCTCCTACAATGAGCAGTTCTTC.

The V gene is TRBV2, the J gene TRBJ2-7; D unresolved. CDR3 length: 17 amino acids. Germline V gene sequence: CDR1 SNHLY, CDR2 FYNNEI. Trimming left V 6 bases short and J 3 bases short, with 24 bases between. The CDR3 here is CASSTRPPRRYGYEQYF. The CDR3 DNA follows: TGTGCCAGCAGCACCCGACCCCCAAGGCGGTATGGCTACGAGCAGTACTTC. Variable domain in full (rest from reference TRBV2 and TRBJ2-7): EPEVTQTPSHQVTQMGQEVILRCVPISNHLYFYWYRQILGQKVEFLVSFYNNEISEKSEIFDDQFSVERPDGSNFTLKIRSTKLEDSAMYFCASSTRPPRRYGYEQYFGPGTRLTVT.

The genes are TRBV5-6 and TRBJ2-1, with 7 bases that match TRBD2. Germline V gives CDR1 SGHDT, CDR2 YYEEEE. CDR3 length: 14 amino acids. With V trimmed by 3 bases and J by 10 bases, 10 bases remained unmatched. CDR3 region: CASSSTGLTREQFF. As DNA, the CDR3 is TGTGCCAGCAGCTCTACGGGACTAACAAGGGAGCAGTTCTTC.

The chain couples TRBV27 to TRBJ2-7; 7 nucleotides align to TRBD1. The J segment lost 3 bases and the V segment lost 0 bases, leaving 8 bases of the junction unmatched. The CDR3 covers 16 residues. CDR1 and CDR2 from the germline V gene are MNHEY and SMNVEV (reference sequence). The CDR3: CASSLSGTARNYEQYF. CDR3 DNA sequence: TGTGCCAGCAGTTTATCGGGGACAGCTAGAAACTACGAGCAGTACTTC.

The genes are TRBV10-3 and TRBJ1-6; 9 bases line up with TRBD1. Trimming took 10 bases from V and 7 from J; bases not matched to a gene: 11. The germline V gene has CDR1 ENHRY and CDR2 SYGVKD. The CDR3 has 15 residues. CDR3 nucleotide sequence: TGTGCCACCGACCTAACCGGACAGGGGAATTCACCCCTCCACTTT. Amino acids: CATDLTGQGNSPLHF.

V gene TRBV4-2 combines with J gene TRBJ1-1; weak D call: TRBD1 (6 bases). The V end was cut by 4 bases, the J end by 3 bases, with 18 bases between. The CDR3 runs to 16 residues. Germline assignment: CDR1 LGHNA and CDR2 YNFKEQ. This CDR3 reads CASSRRQDLGDTEAFF. The CDR3, as DNA: TGTGCCAGCAGCCGTCGACAGGACCTGGGGGACACTGAAGCTTTCTTT.

This chain links TRBV19 with TRBJ1-1; D may be TRBD1 (6 bases). The V and J ends lost 6 bases and 3 bases respectively, with 11 bases between them. Germline CDR1 is LNHDA and CDR2 is SQIVND (reference sequence). The length of the CDR3 is 13 residues. The CDR3, as DNA: TGTGCCAGTAGGGGAGGGGGGCACACTGAAGCTTTCTTT. Translated, it gives CASRGGGHTEAFF. Based on the CDR3 plus reference TRBV19 and TRBJ1-1, the full variable domain is DGGITQSPKYLFRKEGQNVTLSCEQNLNHDAMYWYRQDPGQGLRLIYYSQIVNDFQKGDIAEGYSVSREKKESFPLTVTSAQKNPTAFYLCASRGGGHTEAFFGQGTRLTVV.

The rearrangement joins TRBV7-3 to TRBJ2-5, with 8 bases fitting TRBD2. Germline V gene sequence: CDR1 SGHTA, CDR2 FQGTGA. CDR3 length equals 14 residues. V was clipped by 5 bases and J by 1 base; unmatched bases: 3. CDR3 DNA: TGTGCCAGCAGCCCGGGGGGGCCCCAAGAGACCCAGTACTTC. Its translation is CASSPGGPQETQYF.

The chain uses TRBV6-5 and TRBJ2-7; TRBD1 matches 7 bases. V dropped 4 bases and J dropped 9; count of bases not matched to a gene: 6. Germline V CDR1 and CDR2: MNHEY, SVGAGI. The length of the CDR3 is 12 residues. CDR3 sequence: CASSLQGRGQYF. CDR3 DNA sequence: TGTGCCAGCAGTTTACAGGGGAGAGGGCAGTACTTC.

V is TRBV11-1 and J is TRBJ2-2; weak D call: TRBD2 (5 bases). There are 18 residues in the CDR3. Germline V lookup: CDR1 SGHAT, CDR2 FQDESV (reference sequence). The V end lost 5 bases, the J end lost 0 bases, and 19 bases lay between the germline ends. CDR3 nucleotides: TGTGCCAGCAGCCCACCCCTTCACCGGGGTTCGAACACCGGGGAGCTGTTTTTT. Translated, it gives CASSPPLHRGSNTGELFF.